These T cell receptor beta chains were read from a single sample in a study of cytomegalovirus exposure and HLA in healthy donors. Profiled with immunoSEQ multiplex PCR; TCRdb holds only in-frame clones, not every one. This sample has around 150,000 clones, with approximately 79% found just once. Sequencing was carried out using PBMCs. These receptors all come from a middle-aged man in good health and CMV-seropositive. Both conserved end residues are part of each CDR3. Fields, in order: clone size, D gene, J gene, V gene, CDR3 DNA, CDR3 protein. D genes are given only for firm matches. Expanded clones get a size class; other rows say once, few or many, or leave the size out.

clone_size: -
d_call: -
j_call: TRBJ1-3
v_call: TRBV2
cdr3_nt: TGTGCCAGCAGTGAAACAGGTCGAAGCTCTGGAAACACCATATATTTT
cdr3_aa: CASSETGRSSGNTIYF

clone_size: -
d_call: TRBD1
j_call: TRBJ2-1
v_call: TRBV7-9
cdr3_nt: TGTGCCAGCAGCCAGGGGGCAGGCTCCTACAATGAGCAGTTCTTC
cdr3_aa: CASSQGAGSYNEQFF

clone_size: -
d_call: -
j_call: TRBJ1-5
v_call: TRBV4-2
cdr3_nt: TGTGCCAGCAGCCCCCGGGGGGCCGGCAATCAGCCCCAGCATTTT
cdr3_aa: CASSPRGAGNQPQHF

clone_size: -
d_call: TRBD1
j_call: TRBJ1-4
v_call: TRBV5-1
cdr3_nt: TGCGCCAGCAGGGGGGACCCAGGGACAGGGGAGGAAAAACTGTTTTTT
cdr3_aa: CASRGDPGTGEEKLFF

clone_size: -
d_call: -
j_call: TRBJ1-1
v_call: TRBV5-5
cdr3_nt: TGTGCCAGCAGGCCACAGATGAACACTGAAGCTTTCTTT
cdr3_aa: CASRPQMNTEAFF

clone_size: -
d_call: -
j_call: TRBJ2-1
v_call: TRBV11-3
cdr3_nt: TGTGCCAGCAGCTTGGTGGAGAGAGGTGAGCAGTTCTTC
cdr3_aa: CASSLVERGEQFF

clone_size: few
d_call: TRBD2
j_call: TRBJ2-5
v_call: TRBV29-1
cdr3_nt: TGCAGCGTTGACGCCCTCCTAGCGGGGGGGCGCGAGACCCAGTACTTC
cdr3_aa: CSVDALLAGGRETQYF

clone_size: -
d_call: TRBD1
j_call: TRBJ2-7
v_call: TRBV7-9
cdr3_nt: TGTGCCAGCAGCTTAGCGGCAGGGGGCCTCTACGAGCAGTACTTC
cdr3_aa: CASSLAAGGLYEQYF

clone_size: -
d_call: -
j_call: TRBJ1-4
v_call: TRBV5-4
cdr3_nt: TGTGCCAGCAGCTTGGGGGGCCGAGAGGACAGACGCCAAAAACTGTTTTTT
cdr3_aa: CASSLGGREDRRQKLFF

clone_size: -
d_call: -
j_call: TRBJ1-1
v_call: TRBV7-3
cdr3_nt: TGTGCCAGCAGCTTAGAGGGTACCTGGAACGCTGAAGCTTTCTTT
cdr3_aa: CASSLEGTWNAEAFF

clone_size: -
d_call: -
j_call: TRBJ1-3
v_call: TRBV4-1
cdr3_nt: TGCGCCAGCAGCCCCATCAGGGGAAACACCATATATTTT
cdr3_aa: CASSPIRGNTIYF

clone_size: -
d_call: -
j_call: TRBJ1-5
v_call: TRBV19
cdr3_nt: TGTGCCAGTAGCCTACAGATCATTAGCAATCAGCCCCAGCATTTT
cdr3_aa: CASSLQIISNQPQHF

clone_size: -
d_call: -
j_call: TRBJ1-3
v_call: TRBV9
cdr3_nt: TGTGCCAGCGCCCCCCACGGGGGCTCTGGAAACACCATATATTTT
cdr3_aa: CASAPHGGSGNTIYF

clone_size: -
d_call: -
j_call: TRBJ2-7
v_call: TRBV5-4
cdr3_nt: TGTGCCAGCAGCACGAAAAGGGCGGACACCTACGAGCAGTACTTC
cdr3_aa: CASSTKRADTYEQYF

clone_size: once
d_call: TRBD2
j_call: TRBJ2-2
v_call: TRBV18
cdr3_nt: TGTGCCAGCTCACCGAACCCGGGGGGGAGCACCGGGGAGCTGTTTTTT
cdr3_aa: CASSPNPGGSTGELFF

clone_size: -
d_call: -
j_call: TRBJ1-2
v_call: TRBV5-1
cdr3_nt: TGCGCCAGCAGCCATTCGCACGGAGACTATGGCTACACCTTC
cdr3_aa: CASSHSHGDYGYTF

clone_size: -
d_call: -
j_call: TRBJ2-1
v_call: TRBV20-1
cdr3_nt: TGCAGTGCTACCCTTCACAATGAGCAGTTCTTC
cdr3_aa: CSATLHNEQFF

clone_size: -
d_call: -
j_call: TRBJ1-5
v_call: TRBV6-6
cdr3_nt: TGTGCCAGCAGCCGCGGGGTGTCTGGCCAGCCCCAGCATTTT
cdr3_aa: CASSRGVSGQPQHF

clone_size: few
d_call: TRBD1
j_call: TRBJ1-6
v_call: TRBV11-1
cdr3_nt: TGTGCCAGCAGAGATCTGGACAGGGGACGGTCTTCACCCCTCCACTTT
cdr3_aa: CASRDLDRGRSSPLHF

clone_size: -
d_call: -
j_call: TRBJ1-1
v_call: TRBV5-1
cdr3_nt: TGCGCCAGCTTTACAGGCACTGAAGCTTTCTTT
cdr3_aa: CASFTGTEAFF